This T cell receptor beta chain comes out of a study of blood T cell repertoires in COVID-19. Study background: Sites across the United States, Italy and Spain contributed samples from acute and convalescent COVID-19. Sources were T cells, B-cell-depleted T cells, or PBMCs; the material itself was cDNA or gDNA.

The CDR3 spans 15 residues. Germline V lookup: CDR1 SGHRS, CDR2 YFSETQ. The V end lost 0 bases, the J end lost 4 bases, and 13 bases lay between the germline ends. The method was immunoSEQ multiplex PCR; TCRdb's version includes in-frame clones alone and lacks a portion of them. The sample includes about 130,000 clones, less than 90% of them seen just once. Those who participated ranged in age from 18 to 89 years and resided in about two dozen US areas. Participants reported their clinical history, and cohort assignment relied on those reports. This clone was detected a few times. J is TRBJ2-5 and V is TRBV5-1, with D perhaps matching TRBD2 (6 bases). The sequence came from a woman between 45 and 60 years old who had recovered from COVID-19. The sample was PBMCs or T cells enriched from blood (not recorded which). In DNA form, the CDR3 reads TGCGCCAGCAGCTTGGAGCAGAGGAGGGGAGAGACCCAGTACTTC. It specifies CASSLEQRRGETQYF.